This entry lists 23 T cell receptor beta chains sequenced from one sample in a study of vaccination and CD4 T cells after COVID-19. Cultured CD4+ T cell DNA underwent sequencing with the Oncomine TCR Beta short-read assay. A single record per CDR3 protein comes from TCRdb applying MiXCR to the PCR reads. This repertoire shows about 20,000 distinct CDR3 sequences, 55% found once; its top ten account for about 10%. The treatment denotes: approximately nine-day PBMC culture with coronavirus spike peptide pools or control peptides (ViraFEST assay). The antigens for these receptors are not known. What was sequenced was CD4+ T cells from blood, cultured in vitro. These receptors all stem from a human donor who had recovered from COVID-19.

This chain links TRBV2 with TRBJ1-1; D not certain. CDR1 and CDR2 (germline): SNHLY, FYNNEI. The CDR3 totals 15 residues. Trimming removed 6 bases at V and 6 bases at J, with 20 bases between. CDR3 region: CASSLLTLRAPEAFF. CDR3 nucleotide sequence: TGTGCCAGCAGCTTGTTGACCCTAAGGGCACCTGAAGCTTTCTTT.

This clonotype was found a few times. V usage is TRBV27 and J usage is TRBJ1-5; no clear D. V was cut by 2 bases and J by 5 bases, with 7 bases left in between. This CDR3 contains 13 residues. Looked up from germline, CDR1 is MNHEY and CDR2 is SMNVEV (reference sequence). The CDR3 protein is CASSLGLYQPQHF. CDR3 in DNA: TGTGCCAGCAGTTTAGGTCTTTATCAGCCCCAGCATTTT.

J is TRBJ2-2 and V is TRBV7-8; D is unclear. V lost 1 base, J lost 7 bases, and 10 bases lay in between. Germline V CDR1 and CDR2: SGHVS, FQNEAQ. This CDR3 is built from 14 residues. CDR3 sequence (DNA): TGTGCCAGCAGCTTAGACCCAGGATACGGGGAGCTGTTTTTT. It codes for CASSLDPGYGELFF.

The V and J genes are TRBV6-5 and TRBJ1-5, with TRBD1 identical over 8 bases. CDR1 and CDR2 from the germline V gene are MNHEY and SVGAGI. CDR3 size: 14 residues. V was clipped by 4 bases and J by 6 bases; unmatched bases: 5. This CDR3 is CASSSDRDRQPQHF. CDR3 nucleotides: TGTGCCAGCAGTTCGGACAGGGATCGTCAGCCCCAGCATTTT.

The J gene is TRBJ2-7, the V gene TRBV5-1; D not certain. Germline CDR1 is SGHRS and CDR2 is YFSETQ. Trimming removed 4 bases from V and 0 bases from J, with 14 bases in between. CDR3 length: 15 amino acids. DNA for the CDR3: TGCGCCAGCAGCCCCGCCGGCGGAGTCTCCTACGAGCAGTACTTC. It yields the protein CASSPAGGVSYEQYF.

The rearrangement uses TRBV28 and TRBJ1-5; D gene ambiguous. The CDR3 has 17 residues. The V gene lost 5 bases and the J gene lost 6 bases, with 23 bases spanning the gap. CDR1 and CDR2 from the germline V gene are MDHEN and SYDVKM. CDR3 sequence: CASSPPQLRVMGQPQHF. For the CDR3, the DNA is TGTGCCAGCAGTCCACCTCAACTGAGGGTGATGGGTCAGCCCCAGCATTTT.

The V and J genes are TRBV6-1 and TRBJ1-5, with 8 bases identical to TRBD1. Germline loops: CDR1 MNHNS, CDR2 SASEGT. V shed 4 bases and J 0 bases; nucleotides not matched to a gene: 11. The CDR3 is 18 amino acids. As DNA, the CDR3 is TGTGCCAGCAGTGCCAGGGGGCACAGATCTAATAGCAATCAGCCCCAGCATTTT. It specifies CASSARGHRSNSNQPQHF.

Of note for this clonotype: Mismatch with germline at one junction end may stem from a read error. This chain connects TRBV6-1 to TRBJ2-7; 9 bases agree with TRBD1. The length of the CDR3 is 16 residues. Germline CDR1 and CDR2: MNHNS and SASEGT. CDR3 loop: CASREEDRGSYYEQYF. The CDR3 DNA is TGTGCCAGCAGGGAAGAGGACAGGGGAAGTTATTACGAGCAGTACTTC.

This clonotype was observed a few times. The gene calls are TRBV15 and TRBJ1-6; no reliable D call. The CDR3 is 14 residues long. Trimming removed 1 base at V and 10 bases at J, with 11 bases between. Germline V gene data show CDR1 as LNHNV and CDR2 as YYDKDF (reference sequence). CDR3 DNA sequence: TGTGCCACCAGCAGAGTCAAGGGTAGCTCACCCCTCCACTTT. It yields the protein CATSRVKGSSPLHF. The full variable domain, rest sourced from reference TRBV15 and TRBJ1-6, is DAMVIQNPRYQVTQFGKPVTLSCSQTLNHNVMYWYQQKSSQAPKLLFHYYDKDFNNEADTPDNFQSRRPNTSFCFLDIRSPGLGDTAMYLCATSRVKGSSPLHFGNGTRLTVT.

Note on this clonotype: At one end the junction does not follow the germline gene, possibly because of a read error. The rearrangement uses TRBV7-3 and TRBJ2-7; TRBD2 agrees at 8 bases. The germline CDR1 and CDR2 sequences are SGHTA and FQGTGA. The CDR3 is 14 amino acids. CDR3 nucleotides: TGTGCCAGCAGCATAACTAGCGGAACCTACGAGCAGTACTTC. Translating it yields CASSITSGTYEQYF.

The chain couples TRBV19 to TRBJ2-5; possible D gene TRBD1, 5 bases. From germline, CDR1 is LNHDA and CDR2 SQIVND (reference sequence). CDR3 length: 13 amino acids. V shed 8 bases and J shed 2 bases, with 12 bases lying between them. This CDR3 is CASSGAPQETQYF. For the CDR3, the DNA is TGTGCCAGTTCTGGGGCGCCTCAAGAGACCCAGTACTTC.

This clonotype has more than one count but fewer than ten. J is TRBJ1-2 and V is TRBV27; D ambiguous. The CDR3 length is 14 residues. V lost 2 bases and J lost 7, with 14 bases in between. Germline-derived CDR1 and CDR2 are MNHEY and SMNVEV (reference sequence). The CDR3 coding sequence is TGTGCCAGCAGTTTAGGTAAAGGGCTGGGTGGCTACACCTTC. Translated: CASSLGKGLGGYTF.

The chain employs TRBV2 and TRBJ1-4; TRBD1 aligns across 8 bases. Per the germline V gene, CDR1 is SNHLY and CDR2 is FYNNEI. V gave up 6 bases and J gave up 7 bases; unmatched junction bases: 10. CDR3 size: 15 residues. CDR3 bases: TGTGCCAGCAGGCGACAAACAGGGGGGAGTGAAAAACTGTTTTTT. Translation: CASRRQTGGSEKLFF.

This sequence joins TRBV10-2 and TRBJ2-5; 8 bases match TRBD2. CDR3 length: 16 residues. The V gene's germline CDR1 is WSHSY and CDR2 SAAADI. The V gene end was trimmed by 1 base and the J gene end by 3 bases; junction bases not matched to a gene: 7. CDR3 in DNA: TGCGCCAGCAGTGAGTGGGTAGCGGGGCGTGAAGAGACCCAGTACTTC. It translates to CASSEWVAGREETQYF.

This clonotype has only a few counts. The genes are TRBV20-1 and TRBJ2-2; TRBD1 might be the D (6 bases). This CDR3 spans 16 amino acids. V lost 0 bases to trimming and J lost 5 bases, with 16 bases between them. Per the germline V gene, CDR1 is DFQATT and CDR2 is SNEGSKA (reference sequence). The CDR3 DNA reads TGCAGTGCTAGAGATATCAGGGGTTCTCTTACCGGGGAGCTGTTTTTT. Encoded protein: CSARDIRGSLTGELFF.

The chain uses TRBV20-1 and TRBJ2-7; D is unresolved. The CDR3 runs 15 residues. The V end lost 3 bases, the J end lost 4 bases, and 19 bases lay between the germline ends. Germline V gives CDR1 DFQATT, CDR2 SNEGSKA (reference sequence). The CDR3: CSASNEARSVYEQYF. CDR3 DNA: TGCAGTGCTAGTAATGAGGCTAGATCTGTGTACGAGCAGTACTTC.

The CDR3: CASSLEGGITEAFF. CDR3 sequence (DNA): TGTGCCAGCAGCTTAGAAGGGGGTATAACTGAAGCTTTCTTT. The J gene is TRBJ1-1, the V gene TRBV7-6, with D maybe TRBD1 (6 bases). This CDR3 contains 14 residues. The V gene's germline CDR1 is SGHVS and CDR2 FNYEAQ. Trimming cost V 1 base and J 5 bases, with 11 bases left between them. Complete variable domain (other parts from reference TRBV7-6 and TRBJ1-1): GAGVSQSPRYKVTKRGQDVALRCDPISGHVSLYWYRQALGQGPEFLTYFNYEAQQDKSGLPNDRFSAERPEGSISTLTIQRTEQRDSAMYRCASSLEGGITEAFFGQGTRLTVV.

This clonotype has just a few counts. V is TRBV6-1 and J is TRBJ2-7; D perhaps matches TRBD1 (6 bases). Germline CDR1 is MNHNS and CDR2 is SASEGT. The CDR3 contains 13 residues. V lost 4 bases and J 2 bases, leaving 9 bases between the germline ends. The CDR3 bases are TGTGCCAGCAGTGTGGACAGCCCCTACGAGCAGTACTTC. Translated, it gives CASSVDSPYEQYF.

The CDR3 nucleotides are TGTGCCACCAGTGATTCCGGGACGCCATACAATGAGCAGTTCTTC. Translated: CATSDSGTPYNEQFF. The chain links TRBV24-1 to TRBJ2-1; D assignment may be TRBD1 or TRBD2 (5 bases each). This CDR3 comprises 15 residues. V was pared by 2 bases and J by 4 bases, with 11 bases between. Germline V gives CDR1 KGHDR, CDR2 SFDVKD.

The chain carries TRBV28 and TRBJ2-2, with D maybe TRBD1 (5 bases). Germline V CDR1 and CDR2: MDHEN, SYDVKM. This CDR3 spans 15 amino acids. V lost 2 bases and J lost 2, with 9 bases in between. CDR3 in amino acids: CASSLRTINTGELFF. CDR3 coding DNA: TGTGCCAGCAGTTTACGGACAATCAACACCGGGGAGCTGTTTTTT.

This clonotype was counted between two and nine times. This chain connects TRBV30 to TRBJ1-5; no clear D. The CDR3 length is 13 residues. V was pared by 1 base and J by 2 bases, with 6 bases between. Germline lookup yields CDR1 GTSNPN and CDR2 SVGIG (reference sequence). In DNA, the CDR3 is TGTGCCTGGAGTGCCACAGGCAATCAGCCCCAGCATTTT. This gives the protein CAWSATGNQPQHF.

This clonotype was counted between two and nine times. This chain connects TRBV7-2 to TRBJ1-2; no clear D. Germline V gene lookup returns CDR1 SGHTA and CDR2 FQGNSA. CDR3 size: 14 residues. V shed 0 bases and J shed 4 bases, with 9 bases lying between them. DNA of the CDR3: TGTGCCAGCAGCTTAGCCCCGGACGGCTATGGCTACACCTTC. Translation: CASSLAPDGYGYTF.

The chain combines TRBV6-1 with TRBJ2-3; D uncertain. The CDR3 runs 13 residues. Trimming stripped 7 bases from V and 4 bases from J, with 12 bases between. From germline, CDR1 is MNHNS and CDR2 SASEGT. The CDR3 here is CASTERPPDTQYF. CDR3 DNA sequence: TGTGCCAGCACAGAGCGCCCCCCAGATACGCAGTATTTT.